This TCR beta chain was documented in a study of regulatory T cells in long-lasting Graves disease. The CDR3 spans 15 residues. CDR1 and CDR2 from the germline V gene are SGHRS and YFSETQ. V gave up 3 bases and J gave up 7 bases, with 17 bases separating them. This clonotype was recorded many times. Time point denoted: newly diagnosed GD, antithyroid drugs for less than 3 months. RNA from PBMCs was the source of the TCR library. Approximately 9.6 milliliters of peripheral blood were drawn into EDTA tubes. Library construction for TCR beta used iRepertoire HTBI primers and Arm-PCR of CDR3 regions. TCRdb analysed the multiplex PCR reads with MiXCR anew, one entry per CDR3 protein. The table records approximately 230,000 distinct CDR3 sequences, around 16% of them present only once.

This TCR was sampled from a female donor with Graves disease. The input for sequencing was peripheral blood mononuclear cells (PBMCs), taken at new diagnosis, from a patient treated with antithyroid drugs. The chain joins TRBV5-1 to TRBJ2-1; D gene ambiguous. As DNA, the CDR3 is TGCGCCAGCAGCTGGAACAGCCCCGGATTTAATGAGCAGTTCTTC. Translation gives CASSWNSPGFNEQFF.